A single count supports the clone carrying this T cell receptor beta chain. The antigen is unknown. This sample was included in a study of cytomegalovirus exposure and HLA in healthy donors. Findings and caveats of the study: Subsequent analysis of the roughly 120 validation repertoires found a tendency for first-cohort TCR clusters to co-occur.

The protocol was immunoSEQ multiplex PCR, while the TCRdb copy is restricted to in-frame clones and leaves out a portion. The profile shows about 330,000 clones, about nine tenths of them singletons. CDR1 is MNHNS, CDR2 SASEGT, per germline. Trimming took off 4 bases at V and 2 bases at J, with 12 bases between the two ends. This CDR3 spans 14 amino acids. V usage is TRBV6-1 and J usage is TRBJ2-7; possibly TRBD2 for D (6 bases). The source of this sequence is a woman aged 25 to 39 in good health and CMV-seropositive. The sequenced material came from PBMCs. The CDR3 nucleotides read TGTGCCAGCAGTGTAACGGGACTGACCTACGAGCAGTACTTC. This sequence encodes CASSVTGLTYEQYF.